The text below deals with one TCR beta chain. The antigen remains undetermined. This specimen belongs to a study of blood T cells in healthy people across ages. Study-wide findings and caveats: It was found that TCR beta diversity correlated strongly with the percentage of naive T cells.

Germline CDR1 is KGHDR and CDR2 is SFDVKD. The CDR3 has 17 amino acids. The J segment lost 1 base and the V segment lost 3 bases, leaving 3 bases of the junction unmatched. A second PCR of about 7 to 11 cycles used a sample-barcoded 5' primer and a J-beta primer mix. Every cDNA molecule carried a tag from a template-switch adaptor bearing 12 random nucleotides. TCRdb reanalysed the 5' RACE reads using MiXCR and keeps one entry per CDR3 protein. The table includes 600,000 to 850,000 distinct CDR3 sequences, roughly 41% detected once. The sample was blood. The chain couples TRBV24-1 to TRBJ2-5; 14 bases line up with TRBD2. This receptor was taken from a woman aged 60-75 years in good health. The CDR3 loop is CATSDRGTSGGQETQYF. CDR3 DNA sequence: TGTGCCACCAGTGATCGAGGGACTAGCGGGGGCCAAGAGACCCAGTACTTC.